Sequencing of this T cell receptor (beta chain) was carried out in a study of shared clonotypes between healthy human individuals. Findings and caveats of the study: Roughly 5% of naive CD4 clonotypes were common to several donors.

Naive-designated CD8 cells lacked CD45RO, were positively enriched for CCR7, and omitted terminally differentiated effector memory CD45RA+ cells. A word on this clone: The antigen is not known.

The assay ran at deep level. Replicate PCRs from sorted subsets contained around 200 ng DNA, which is around 30,000 T cell genomes. Study processing details: Junction-only sequences produced by ImmunoSEQ had no quality scores, so filtering differed. Produced via immunoSEQ multiplex PCR; TCRdb's table is partial and in-frame only. That table is the source of V, J and clone size, and D and trimming were worked out from the DNA. The sample includes around 1,900,000 clones, just over 90% of them seen just once. Germline V gene data show CDR1 as SGHRS and CDR2 as YFSETQ. The CDR3 sequence is 12 residues long. Between the trimmed V and J ends, which lost 2 bases and 6 bases, there was a span of 8 bases.

V usage is TRBV5-1 and J usage is TRBJ1-2, with TRBD1 as a possible D gene (5 bases). Sequenced material: naive CD8+ T cells from PBMCs. The source is a man between 18 and 35 years old in good health. Some clones in this sample may be carry-over from other donors' samples. CDR3: CASSFTGDGYTF. In DNA, the CDR3 is TGCGCCAGCAGCTTTACGGGGGATGGCTACACCTTC.